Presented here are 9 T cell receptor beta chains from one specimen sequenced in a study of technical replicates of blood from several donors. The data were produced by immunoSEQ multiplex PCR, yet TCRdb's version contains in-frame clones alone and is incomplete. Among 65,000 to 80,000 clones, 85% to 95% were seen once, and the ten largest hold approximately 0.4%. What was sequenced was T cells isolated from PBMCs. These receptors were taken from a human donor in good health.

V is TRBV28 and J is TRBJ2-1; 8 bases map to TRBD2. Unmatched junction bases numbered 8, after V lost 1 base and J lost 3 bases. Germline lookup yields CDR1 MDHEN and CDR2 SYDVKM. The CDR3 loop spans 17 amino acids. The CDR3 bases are TGTGCCAGCAGTTTATTCCTGGGAGCGGGAGACTACAATGAGCAGTTCTTC. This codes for CASSLFLGAGDYNEQFF.

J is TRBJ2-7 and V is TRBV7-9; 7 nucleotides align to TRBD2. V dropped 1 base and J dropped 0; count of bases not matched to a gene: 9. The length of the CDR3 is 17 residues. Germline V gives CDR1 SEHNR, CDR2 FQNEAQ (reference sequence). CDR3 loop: CASSLGGEGRYSYEQYF. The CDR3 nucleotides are TGTGCCAGCAGCTTAGGGGGGGAGGGCCGCTACTCCTACGAGCAGTACTTC. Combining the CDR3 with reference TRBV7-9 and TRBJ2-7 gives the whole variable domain DTGVSQNPRHKITKRGQNVTFRCDPISEHNRLYWYRQTLGQGPEFLTYFQNEAQLEKSRLLSDRFSAERPKGSFSTLEIQRTEQGDSAMYLCASSLGGEGRYSYEQYFGPGTRLTVT.

This CDR3 is CASSLRVLAPSSYNEQFF. CDR3 sequence (DNA): TGTGCCAGCAGTTTACGGGTCCTAGCGCCGAGCTCCTACAATGAGCAGTTCTTC. The chain is built from TRBV27 and TRBJ2-1; D perhaps matches TRBD2 (6 bases). The CDR3 is 18 residues long. The germline V and J ends were trimmed by 2 bases and 0 bases, with 17 bases remaining between them. Looked up from germline, CDR1 is MNHEY and CDR2 is SMNVEV (reference sequence).

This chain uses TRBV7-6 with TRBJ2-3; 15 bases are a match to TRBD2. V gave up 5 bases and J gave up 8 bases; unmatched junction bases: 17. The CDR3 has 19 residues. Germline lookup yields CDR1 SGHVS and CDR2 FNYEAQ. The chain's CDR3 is CASSAGLAGGITLRFTQYF. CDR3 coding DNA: TGTGCCAGCAGCGCGGGACTAGCGGGAGGTATAACCCTACGCTTTACGCAGTATTTT.

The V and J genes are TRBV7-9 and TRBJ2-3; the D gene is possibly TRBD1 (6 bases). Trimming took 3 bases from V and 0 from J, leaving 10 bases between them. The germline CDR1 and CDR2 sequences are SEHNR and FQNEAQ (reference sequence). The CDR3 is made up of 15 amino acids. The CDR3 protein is CASSLVQGSTDTQYF. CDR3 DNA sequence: TGTGCCAGCAGCTTGGTACAGGGCAGCACAGATACGCAGTATTTT.

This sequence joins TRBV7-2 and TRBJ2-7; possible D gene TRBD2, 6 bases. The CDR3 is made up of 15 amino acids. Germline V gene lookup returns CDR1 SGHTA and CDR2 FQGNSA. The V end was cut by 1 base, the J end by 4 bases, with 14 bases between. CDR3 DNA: TGTGCCAGCAGCTTAGGGCGGGGCGCTTATTACGAGCAGTACTTC. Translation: CASSLGRGAYYEQYF.

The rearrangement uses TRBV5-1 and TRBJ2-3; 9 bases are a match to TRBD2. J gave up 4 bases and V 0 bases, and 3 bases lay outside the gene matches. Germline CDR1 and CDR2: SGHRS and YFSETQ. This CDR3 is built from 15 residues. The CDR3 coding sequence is TGCGCCAGCAGCTTGGCCGCGGGAGGGGCAGATACGCAGTATTTT. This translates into CASSLAAGGADTQYF.

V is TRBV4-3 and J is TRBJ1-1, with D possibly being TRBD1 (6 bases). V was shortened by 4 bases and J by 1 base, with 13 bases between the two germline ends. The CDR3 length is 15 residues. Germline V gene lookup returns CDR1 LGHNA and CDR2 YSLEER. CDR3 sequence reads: CASSPLGQKNTEAFF. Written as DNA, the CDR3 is TGCGCCAGCAGCCCCCTAGGACAGAAGAACACTGAAGCTTTCTTT.

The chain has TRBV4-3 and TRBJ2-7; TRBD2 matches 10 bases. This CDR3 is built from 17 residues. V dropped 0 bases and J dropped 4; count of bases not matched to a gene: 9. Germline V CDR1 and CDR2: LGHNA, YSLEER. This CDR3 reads CASSQELSTSGLYEQYF. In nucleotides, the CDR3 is TGCGCCAGCAGCCAAGAGCTTTCGACTAGCGGGCTATACGAGCAGTACTTC.